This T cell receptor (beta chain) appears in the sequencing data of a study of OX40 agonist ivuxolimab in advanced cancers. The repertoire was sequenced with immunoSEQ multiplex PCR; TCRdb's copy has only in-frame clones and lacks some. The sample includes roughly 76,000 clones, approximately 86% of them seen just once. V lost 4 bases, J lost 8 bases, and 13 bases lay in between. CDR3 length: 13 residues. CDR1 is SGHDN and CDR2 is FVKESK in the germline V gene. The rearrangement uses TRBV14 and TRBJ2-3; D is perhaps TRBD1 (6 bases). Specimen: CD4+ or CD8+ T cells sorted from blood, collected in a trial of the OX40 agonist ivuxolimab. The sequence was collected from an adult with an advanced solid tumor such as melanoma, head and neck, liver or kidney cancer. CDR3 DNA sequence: TGTGCCAGCAGCCCTAACAGGGTGGGTACGCAGTATTTT. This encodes CASSPNRVGTQYF.